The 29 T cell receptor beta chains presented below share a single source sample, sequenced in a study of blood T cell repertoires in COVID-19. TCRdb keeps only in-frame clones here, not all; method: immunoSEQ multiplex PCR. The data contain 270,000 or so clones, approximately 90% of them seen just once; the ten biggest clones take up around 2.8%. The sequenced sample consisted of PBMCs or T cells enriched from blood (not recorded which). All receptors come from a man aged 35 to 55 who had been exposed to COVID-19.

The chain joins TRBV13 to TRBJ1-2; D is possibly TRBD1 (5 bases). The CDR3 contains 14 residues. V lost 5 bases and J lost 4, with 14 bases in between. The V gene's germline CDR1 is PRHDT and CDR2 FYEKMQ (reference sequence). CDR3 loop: CASSTRDGSYGYTF. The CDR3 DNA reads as TGTGCCAGCAGCACCAGGGACGGGAGCTATGGCTACACCTTC.

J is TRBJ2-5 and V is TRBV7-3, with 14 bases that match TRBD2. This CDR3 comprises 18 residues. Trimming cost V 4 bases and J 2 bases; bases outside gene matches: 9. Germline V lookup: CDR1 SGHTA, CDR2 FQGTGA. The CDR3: CASSSGTSGSPTQETQYF. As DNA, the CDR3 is TGTGCCAGCAGCTCAGGGACTAGCGGGAGCCCCACGCAAGAGACCCAGTACTTC.

The CDR3 DNA reads as TGTGCCAGCAGTGAGAGCGGGAGGCGCCGTTCTGGGGCCAACGTCCTGACTTTC. Protein sequence: CASSESGRRRSGANVLTF. The rearrangement links TRBV2 to TRBJ2-6; TRBD2 matches at 9 bases. CDR1 and CDR2 from the germline V gene are SNHLY and FYNNEI. V lost 3 bases, J lost 1 base, and 7 bases stayed unmatched. This CDR3 region has 18 residues.

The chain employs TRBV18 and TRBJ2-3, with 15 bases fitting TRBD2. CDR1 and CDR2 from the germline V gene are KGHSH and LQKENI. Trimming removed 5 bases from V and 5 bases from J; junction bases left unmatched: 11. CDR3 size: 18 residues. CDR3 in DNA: TGTGCCAGCTCAGCCGTCTGGACTAGCGGGAGGGCCCAAGATACGCAGTATTTT. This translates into CASSAVWTSGRAQDTQYF.

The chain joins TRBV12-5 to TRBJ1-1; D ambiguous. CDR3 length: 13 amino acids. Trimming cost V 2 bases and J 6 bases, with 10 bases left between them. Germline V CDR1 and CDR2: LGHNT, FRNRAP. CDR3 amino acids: CASGLSGSPEAFF. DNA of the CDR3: TGTGCTAGTGGTTTGTCAGGTTCGCCTGAAGCTTTCTTT.

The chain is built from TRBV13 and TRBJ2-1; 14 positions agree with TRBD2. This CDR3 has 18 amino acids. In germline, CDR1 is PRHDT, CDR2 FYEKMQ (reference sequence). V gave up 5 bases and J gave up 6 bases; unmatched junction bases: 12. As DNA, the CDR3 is TGTGCCAGCAGCCTCCAGGGACTAGCGGGAGATCTTGGCAATGAGCAGTTCTTC. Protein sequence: CASSLQGLAGDLGNEQFF. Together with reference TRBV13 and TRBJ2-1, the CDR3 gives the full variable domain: AAGVIQSPRHLIKEKRETATLKCYPIPRHDTVYWYQQGPGQDPQFLISFYEKMQSDKGSIPDRFSAQQFSDYHSELNMSSLELGDSALYFCASSLQGLAGDLGNEQFFGPGTRLTVL.

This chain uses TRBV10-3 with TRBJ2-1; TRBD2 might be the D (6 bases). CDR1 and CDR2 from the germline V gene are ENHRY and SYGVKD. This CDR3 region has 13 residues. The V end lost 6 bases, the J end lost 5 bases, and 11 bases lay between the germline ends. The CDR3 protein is CAIRARDHNEQFF. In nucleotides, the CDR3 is TGTGCCATCAGGGCGCGGGATCACAATGAGCAGTTCTTC.

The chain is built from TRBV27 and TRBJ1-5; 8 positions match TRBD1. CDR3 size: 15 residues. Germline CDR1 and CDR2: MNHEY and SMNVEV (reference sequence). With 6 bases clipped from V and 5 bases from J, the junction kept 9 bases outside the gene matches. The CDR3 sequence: CASSIYRGADQPQHF. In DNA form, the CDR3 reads TGTGCCAGCAGCATATACAGGGGGGCCGATCAGCCCCAGCATTTT.

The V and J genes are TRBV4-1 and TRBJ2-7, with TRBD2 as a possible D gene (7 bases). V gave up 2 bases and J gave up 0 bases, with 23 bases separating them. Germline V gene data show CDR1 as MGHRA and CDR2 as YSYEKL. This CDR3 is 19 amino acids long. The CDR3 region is CASSQRGGLLRESSYEQYF. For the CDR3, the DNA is TGCGCCAGCAGCCAAAGGGGGGGGCTGTTGCGGGAGAGCTCCTACGAGCAGTACTTC.

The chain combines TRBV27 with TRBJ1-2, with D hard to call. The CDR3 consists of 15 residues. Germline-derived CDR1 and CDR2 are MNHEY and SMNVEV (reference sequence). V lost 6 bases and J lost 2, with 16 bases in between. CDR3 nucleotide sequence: TGTGCCAGCAGCAACAATCCATCATCCAACTATGGCTACACCTTC. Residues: CASSNNPSSNYGYTF.

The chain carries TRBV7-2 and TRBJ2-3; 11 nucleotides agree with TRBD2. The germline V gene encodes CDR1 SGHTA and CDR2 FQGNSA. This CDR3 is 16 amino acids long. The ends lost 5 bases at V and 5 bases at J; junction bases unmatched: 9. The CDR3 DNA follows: TGTGCCAGCAGCATCATACTAGCGGGAGTGAGAGATACGCAGTATTTT. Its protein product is CASSIILAGVRDTQYF.

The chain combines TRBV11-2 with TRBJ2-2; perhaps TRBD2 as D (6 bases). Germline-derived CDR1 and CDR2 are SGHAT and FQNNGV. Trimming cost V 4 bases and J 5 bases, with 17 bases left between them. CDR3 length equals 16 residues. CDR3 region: CASSSPGLSRTGELFF. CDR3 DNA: TGTGCCAGCAGCTCCCCGGGACTTTCTAGGACCGGGGAGCTGTTTTTT. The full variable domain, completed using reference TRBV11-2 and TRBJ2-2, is EAGVAQSPRYKIIEKRQSVAFWCNPISGHATLYWYQQILGQGPKLLIQFQNNGVVDDSQLPKDRFSAERLKGVDSTLKIQPAKLEDSAVYLCASSSPGLSRTGELFFGEGSRLTVL.

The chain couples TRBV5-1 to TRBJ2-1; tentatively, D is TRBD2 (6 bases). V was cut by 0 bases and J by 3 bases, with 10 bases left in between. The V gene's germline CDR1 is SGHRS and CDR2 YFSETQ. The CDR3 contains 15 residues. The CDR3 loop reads CASSLDGSIYNEQFF. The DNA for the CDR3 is TGCGCCAGCAGCTTGGACGGGAGCATCTACAATGAGCAGTTCTTC. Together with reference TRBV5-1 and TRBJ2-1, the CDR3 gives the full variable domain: KAGVTQTPRYLIKTRGQQVTLSCSPISGHRSVSWYQQTPGQGLQFLFEYFSETQRNKGNFPGRFSGRQFSNSRSEMNVSTLELGDSALYLCASSLDGSIYNEQFFGPGTRLTVL.

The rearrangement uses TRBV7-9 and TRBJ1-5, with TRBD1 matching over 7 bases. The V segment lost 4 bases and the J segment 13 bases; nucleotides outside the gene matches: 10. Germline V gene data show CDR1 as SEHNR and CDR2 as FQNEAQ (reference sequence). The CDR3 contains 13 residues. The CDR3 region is CASSSRQGRSQHF. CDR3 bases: TGTGCCAGCAGCTCCAGACAGGGACGCTCTCAGCATTTT.

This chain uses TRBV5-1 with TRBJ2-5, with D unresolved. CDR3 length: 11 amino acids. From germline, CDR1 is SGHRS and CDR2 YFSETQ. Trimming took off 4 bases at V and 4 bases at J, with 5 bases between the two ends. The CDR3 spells CASSLSETQYF. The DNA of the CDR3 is TGCGCCAGCAGCCTCTCAGAGACCCAGTACTTC.

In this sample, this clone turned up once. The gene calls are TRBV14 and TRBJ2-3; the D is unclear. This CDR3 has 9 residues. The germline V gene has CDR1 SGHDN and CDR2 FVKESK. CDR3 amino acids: CDYGDTQYF. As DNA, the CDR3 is TGTGACTATGGAGATACGCAGTATTTT.

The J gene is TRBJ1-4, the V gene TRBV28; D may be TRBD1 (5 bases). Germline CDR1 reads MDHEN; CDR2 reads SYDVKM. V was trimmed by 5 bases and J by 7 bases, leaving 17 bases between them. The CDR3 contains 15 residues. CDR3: CASSGTLGSGEKLFF. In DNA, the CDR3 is TGTGCCAGCAGTGGGACTCTCGGATCTGGTGAAAAACTGTTTTTT.

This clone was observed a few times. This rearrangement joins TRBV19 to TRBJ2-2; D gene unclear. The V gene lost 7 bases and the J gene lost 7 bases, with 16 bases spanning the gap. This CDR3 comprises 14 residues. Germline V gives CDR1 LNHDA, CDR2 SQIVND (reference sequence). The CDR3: CASTIAVGVGELFF. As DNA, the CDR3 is TGTGCCAGTACGATTGCGGTCGGAGTCGGGGAGCTGTTTTTT.

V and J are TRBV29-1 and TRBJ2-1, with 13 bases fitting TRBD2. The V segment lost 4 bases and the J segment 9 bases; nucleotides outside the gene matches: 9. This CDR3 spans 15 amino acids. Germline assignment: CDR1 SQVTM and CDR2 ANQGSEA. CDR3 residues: CSVGPTSGRAGEQFF. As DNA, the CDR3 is TGCAGCGTTGGACCAACTAGCGGGAGGGCCGGTGAGCAGTTCTTC.

DNA for the CDR3: TGCAGCGTGACCACAGGGCCTACCCTCCACTTT. It is translated as CSVTTGPTLHF. The rearrangement links TRBV29-1 to TRBJ1-6; the D gene is possibly TRBD1 (6 bases). The CDR3 contains 11 residues. V was pared by 6 bases and J by 14 bases, with 14 bases between. Per germline, CDR1 SQVTM and CDR2 ANQGSEA.

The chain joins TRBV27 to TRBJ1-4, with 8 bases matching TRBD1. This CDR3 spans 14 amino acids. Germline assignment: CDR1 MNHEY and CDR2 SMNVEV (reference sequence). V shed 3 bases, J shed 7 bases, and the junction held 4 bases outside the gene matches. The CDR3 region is CASSFRDRGEKLFF. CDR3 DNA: TGTGCCAGCAGTTTCCGAGACAGGGGTGAAAAACTGTTTTTT. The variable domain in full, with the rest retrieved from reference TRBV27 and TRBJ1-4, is EAQVTQNPRYLITVTGKKLTVTCSQNMNHEYMSWYRQDPGLGLRQIYYSMNVEVTDKGDVPEGYKVSRKEKRNFPLILESPSPNQTSLYFCASSFRDRGEKLFFGSGTQLSVL.

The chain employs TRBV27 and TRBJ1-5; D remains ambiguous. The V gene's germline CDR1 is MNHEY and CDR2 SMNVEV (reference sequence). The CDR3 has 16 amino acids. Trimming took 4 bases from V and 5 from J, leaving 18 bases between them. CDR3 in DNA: TGTGCCAGCAGTTGGCGGGCGGGGAGCCGGGATCAGCCCCAGCATTTT. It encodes CASSWRAGSRDQPQHF.

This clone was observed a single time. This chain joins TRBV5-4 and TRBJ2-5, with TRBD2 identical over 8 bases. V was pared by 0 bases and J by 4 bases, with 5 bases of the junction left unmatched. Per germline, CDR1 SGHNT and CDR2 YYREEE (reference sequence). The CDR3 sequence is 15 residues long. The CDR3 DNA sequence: TGTGCCAGCAGCTTGGCCGGGAGGGGTCGAGAGACCCAGTACTTC. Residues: CASSLAGRGRETQYF.

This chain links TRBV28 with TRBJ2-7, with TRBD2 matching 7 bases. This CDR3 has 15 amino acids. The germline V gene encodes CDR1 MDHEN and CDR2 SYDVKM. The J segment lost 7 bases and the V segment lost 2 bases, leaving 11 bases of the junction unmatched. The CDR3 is CASSLPGGGSGEQYF. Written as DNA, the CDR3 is TGTGCCAGCAGTTTACCCGGAGGCGGGAGTGGGGAGCAGTACTTC.

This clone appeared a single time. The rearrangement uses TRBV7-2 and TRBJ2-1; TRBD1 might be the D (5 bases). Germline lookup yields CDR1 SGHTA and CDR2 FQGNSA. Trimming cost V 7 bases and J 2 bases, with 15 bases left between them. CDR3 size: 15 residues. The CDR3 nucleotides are TGTGCCAGCAACTTTGACAGCTCGCCCTACAATGAGCAGTTCTTC. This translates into CASNFDSSPYNEQFF.

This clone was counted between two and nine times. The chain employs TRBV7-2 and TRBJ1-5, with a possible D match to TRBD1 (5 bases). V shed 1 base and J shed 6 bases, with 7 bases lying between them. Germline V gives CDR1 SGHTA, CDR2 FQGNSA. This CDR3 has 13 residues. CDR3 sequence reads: CASSLERGQPQHF. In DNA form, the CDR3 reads TGTGCCAGCAGCTTAGAAAGGGGTCAGCCCCAGCATTTT.

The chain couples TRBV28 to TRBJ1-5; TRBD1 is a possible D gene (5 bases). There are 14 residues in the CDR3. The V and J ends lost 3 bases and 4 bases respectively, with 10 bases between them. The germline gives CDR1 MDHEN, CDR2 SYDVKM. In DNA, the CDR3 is TGTGCCAGCAGTTTGACAGATCCTAATCAGCCCCAGCATTTT. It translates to CASSLTDPNQPQHF.

The DNA for the CDR3 is TGTGCCAGTAGTATAGTTCCGGGGATCGACACTGAAGCTTTCTTT. It yields the protein CASSIVPGIDTEAFF. The chain uses TRBV19 and TRBJ1-1; D is ambiguous. Trimming took 1 base from V and 3 from J, leaving 12 bases between them. This CDR3 spans 15 amino acids. Germline V gene data show CDR1 as LNHDA and CDR2 as SQIVND (reference sequence).

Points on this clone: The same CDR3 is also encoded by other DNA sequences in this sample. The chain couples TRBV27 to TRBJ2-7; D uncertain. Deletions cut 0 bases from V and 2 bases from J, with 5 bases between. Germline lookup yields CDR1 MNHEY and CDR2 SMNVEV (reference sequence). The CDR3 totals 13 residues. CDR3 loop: CASSLSPTYEQYF. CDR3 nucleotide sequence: TGTGCCAGCAGTTTATCCCCCACCTACGAGCAGTACTTC.